Below, 19 T cell receptor beta chains from the same sample are listed, as sequenced in a study of shared clonotypes between healthy human individuals. The table came from immunoSEQ multiplex PCR; TCRdb's copy has only in-frame clones and leaves some out. The sample lists hundreds of thousands of clones, around 78% occurring once. The sequenced material came from memory CD4+ T cells sorted from blood. Subset reported: CD45RA-negative fraction. Source of these receptors: a woman in her twenties or thirties in good health.

Regarding this clone: Mismatch with germline at one junction end may stem from a read error. The CDR3, as DNA: TGTGCCAGCAGTAGAGCGAGGGGCTTTGATGAAAAACTGTTTTTT. The encoded protein is CASSRARGFDEKLFF. The chain uses TRBV19 and TRBJ1-4, with a possible D match to TRBD1 (5 bases). The CDR3 covers 15 residues. From germline, CDR1 is LNHDA and CDR2 SQIVND (reference sequence).

On this clone: Other DNA sequences of this sample code for an identical CDR3. The CDR3 here is CASSLAGYEQYF. CDR3 coding DNA: TGTGCCAGCAGCTTAGCTGGCTACGAGCAGTACTTC. The chain couples TRBV11-2 to TRBJ2-7, with no clear D. From germline, CDR1 is SGHAT and CDR2 FQNNGV. V lost 1 base and J lost 3, with 4 bases in between. There are 12 residues in the CDR3.

This rearrangement joins TRBV7-8 to TRBJ2-7; 7 bases match TRBD2. With 5 bases clipped from V and 0 bases from J, the junction kept 13 bases outside the gene matches. CDR3 size: 17 residues. CDR1 is SGHVS, CDR2 FQNEAQ, per germline. This CDR3 is CASSPQRLAGNSYEQYF. The CDR3 DNA is TGTGCCAGCAGCCCCCAGCGGTTAGCGGGCAACTCCTACGAGCAGTACTTC.

The chain carries TRBV15 and TRBJ2-5, with D perhaps matching TRBD2 (6 bases). The germline V and J ends were trimmed by 1 base and 2 bases, with 14 bases remaining between them. Germline V gene data show CDR1 as LNHNV and CDR2 as YYDKDF (reference sequence). The CDR3 extends over 16 amino acids. This chain's CDR3 is CATSRVGAGKQETQYF. CDR3 DNA sequence: TGTGCCACCAGCAGAGTGGGAGCGGGCAAACAAGAGACCCAGTACTTC.

J is TRBJ2-7 and V is TRBV18; perhaps D is TRBD1 or TRBD2 (5 bases each). Trimming took 4 bases from V and 6 from J, leaving 16 bases between them. Per germline, CDR1 KGHSH and CDR2 LQKENI. This CDR3 region has 14 residues. In DNA, the CDR3 is TGTGCCAGCTCACGTCGGCAGGGAGAAGGCGAGCAGTACTTC. This sequence encodes CASSRRQGEGEQYF.

The J gene is TRBJ1-5, the V gene TRBV6-1; D call uncertain. Trimming removed 6 bases from V and 1 base from J, with 10 bases in between. The CDR3 has 14 amino acids. Germline assignment: CDR1 MNHNS and CDR2 SASEGT. This CDR3 reads CASSAVTSNQPQHF. The CDR3 nucleotides read TGTGCCAGCAGCGCCGTAACCAGCAATCAGCCCCAGCATTTT.

The chain links TRBV19 to TRBJ2-3; unclear D gene. The germline V and J ends were trimmed by 4 bases and 0 bases, with 8 bases remaining between them. The germline gives CDR1 LNHDA, CDR2 SQIVND (reference sequence). The CDR3 covers 14 residues. Written as DNA, the CDR3 is TGTGCCAGTAGTAGGATAGCTAGCACAGATACGCAGTATTTT. Its protein is CASSRIASTDTQYF.

The rearrangement uses TRBV9 and TRBJ1-1, with D possibly being TRBD1 (5 bases). This CDR3 spans 14 amino acids. Germline CDR1 is SGDLS and CDR2 is YYNGEE. Trimming removed 4 bases from V and 4 bases from J, with 14 bases in between. The CDR3 region is CASSQSQGFTEAFF. CDR3 in DNA: TGTGCCAGCAGCCAAAGCCAGGGTTTCACTGAAGCTTTCTTT.

V and J are TRBV11-1 and TRBJ1-5; tentatively, D is TRBD1 (5 bases). CDR1 and CDR2 (germline): SGHAT, FQDESV (reference sequence). The CDR3 is 15 amino acids. With 3 bases removed from V and 1 base from J, the gap between germline ends came to 10 bases. The CDR3 DNA reads as TGTGCCAGCAGCTTGGGCCAGGGAAGCAATCAGCCCCAGCATTTT. It is translated as CASSLGQGSNQPQHF.

This clone was counted many times. V usage is TRBV11-2 and J usage is TRBJ2-7, with 8 positions matching TRBD2. The junction had 3 bases not matched to a gene; V was cut back by 3 bases and J by 2 bases. The length of the CDR3 is 14 residues. Germline V gene sequence: CDR1 SGHAT, CDR2 FQNNGV. CDR3 loop: CASSFLAGPYEQYF. For the CDR3, the DNA is TGTGCCAGCAGCTTCCTAGCGGGTCCCTACGAGCAGTACTTC.

J is TRBJ2-1 and V is TRBV7-6; 7 nucleotides agree with TRBD2. V lost 2 bases and J lost 12; bases outside the gene matches: 13. This CDR3 spans 15 amino acids. Germline CDR1 and CDR2: SGHVS and FNYEAQ. Here the CDR3 DNA reads TGTGCCAGCAGCTTAATCGGGGGAGGGGACGTGGGGCAGTTCTTC. It translates to CASSLIGGGDVGQFF.

In this sample, this clone turned up a few times. Other DNA sequences from this sample encode an identical CDR3 as well. The rearrangement joins TRBV19 to TRBJ2-1; 11 nucleotides agree with TRBD2. The CDR3 runs 15 residues. The V gene end was trimmed by 4 bases and the J gene end by 3 bases; junction bases not matched to a gene: 2. Germline V lookup: CDR1 LNHDA, CDR2 SQIVND (reference sequence). In nucleotides, the CDR3 is TGTGCCAGTAGTACCGGGACTAGCGGCTACAATGAGCAGTTCTTC. Translated, it gives CASSTGTSGYNEQFF.

The chain links TRBV27 to TRBJ1-1; TRBD1 is a possible D gene (6 bases). Trimming took 0 bases from V and 5 from J, leaving 22 bases between them. CDR3 length equals 18 residues. Looked up from germline, CDR1 is MNHEY and CDR2 is SMNVEV (reference sequence). This chain's CDR3 is CASSLSRVKGERWTEAFF. For the CDR3, the DNA is TGTGCCAGCAGTTTATCTCGCGTGAAGGGGGAGAGGTGGACTGAAGCTTTCTTT.

The chain recombines TRBV19 with TRBJ2-6, with a tentative D call TRBD1 (7 bases). V shed 7 bases and J shed 0 bases, with 13 bases lying between them. Germline CDR1 is LNHDA and CDR2 is SQIVND (reference sequence). The CDR3 extends over 16 amino acids. The CDR3 DNA reads TGTGCCAGTAAGAGGGGGGACAGCTCTGGGGCCAACGTCCTGACTTTC. The encoded protein is CASKRGDSSGANVLTF. Filled out from reference TRBV19 and TRBJ2-6, the complete variable domain reads DGGITQSPKYLFRKEGQNVTLSCEQNLNHDAMYWYRQDPGQGLRLIYYSQIVNDFQKGDIAEGYSVSREKKESFPLTVTSAQKNPTAFYLCASKRGDSSGANVLTFGAGSRLTVL.

The chain uses TRBV2 and TRBJ2-2; D gene ambiguous. Between the trimmed V and J ends, which lost 6 bases and 6 bases, there was a span of 11 bases. The CDR3 is 13 residues long. Germline-derived CDR1 and CDR2 are SNHLY and FYNNEI. The CDR3 DNA follows: TGTGCCAGCAGGCTCGGACGTTCCGGGGAGCTGTTTTTT. It codes for CASRLGRSGELFF.

V usage is TRBV5-1 and J usage is TRBJ2-1, with D perhaps matching TRBD2 (5 bases). This CDR3 has 16 residues. The germline CDR1 and CDR2 sequences are SGHRS and YFSETQ. V was cut by 3 bases and J by 0 bases, with 13 bases left in between. The CDR3 DNA is TGCGCCAGCAGCTCCGCCGTGGGGAGCTCCTACAATGAGCAGTTCTTC. It encodes CASSSAVGSSYNEQFF. Complete variable domain (other parts from reference TRBV5-1 and TRBJ2-1): KAGVTQTPRYLIKTRGQQVTLSCSPISGHRSVSWYQQTPGQGLQFLFEYFSETQRNKGNFPGRFSGRQFSNSRSEMNVSTLELGDSALYLCASSSAVGSSYNEQFFGPGTRLTVL.

The chain joins TRBV18 to TRBJ1-1; the D is unclear. Germline values: CDR1 KGHSH, CDR2 LQKENI. This CDR3 has 12 amino acids. V was cut by 3 bases and J by 4 bases, with 6 bases left in between. CDR3 amino acids: CASSPSATEAFF. CDR3 DNA: TGTGCCAGCTCACCCTCGGCCACTGAAGCTTTCTTT.

The CDR3: CASSSGLRYTIYF. CDR3 bases: TGTGCCAGCAGTTCAGGGCTTCGGTACACCATATATTTT. The J gene is TRBJ1-3, the V gene TRBV28; TRBD1 might be the D (5 bases). This CDR3 contains 13 residues. Trimming stripped 4 bases from V and 8 bases from J, with 12 bases between. Germline V lookup: CDR1 MDHEN, CDR2 SYDVKM.

With regard to this clone: Other DNA sequences from this sample encode an identical CDR3 as well. V gene TRBV4-1 combines with J gene TRBJ2-7; D might be TRBD1 (5 bases). The V end was cut by 0 bases, the J end by 4 bases, with 13 bases between. CDR3 length equals 15 residues. The germline V gene encodes CDR1 MGHRA and CDR2 YSYEKL. The CDR3 loop is CASSQDRVGIYEQYF. Here the CDR3 DNA reads TGCGCCAGCAGCCAAGACAGGGTTGGGATTTACGAGCAGTACTTC.